These 32 T cell receptor beta chains were sequenced from one sample in a study. Cells sorted as Tregs were CD4+, CD25+ and CD127-/low. TCRdb passed the 5' RACE reads through MiXCR, listing each CDR3 protein once. The table records 35,000 to 50,000 distinct CDR3 sequences, 20% to 25% of them present only once. The source material was Tregs sorted from blood. The source is a female donor with breast cancer.

This clonotype showed up just once. The CDR3: CASSSIPWGNSYEQYF. CDR3 coding DNA: TGTGCCAGCAGTTCCATCCCCTGGGGCAACTCCTACGAGCAGTACTTC. The rearrangement joins TRBV28 to TRBJ2-7; D may be TRBD1 (5 bases). Germline loops: CDR1 MDHEN, CDR2 SYDVKM. The CDR3 extends over 16 amino acids. The V and J ends lost 4 bases and 0 bases respectively, with 16 bases between them.

With regard to this clonotype: A read error may be the cause here, since a much bigger clone is one base away. It is likely a read error, because the conserved phenylalanine at the end of the CDR3 is missing. V gene TRBV6-1 combines with J gene TRBJ1-1, with D possibly TRBD1 on 6 matching bases. This CDR3 comprises 13 residues. The V end lost 10 bases, the J end lost 4 bases, and 16 bases lay between the germline ends. From germline, CDR1 is MNHNS and CDR2 SASEGT. The CDR3 DNA is TGTGCCACCACAAAACAGGGATCCACTGAAGCTTTCCTT. This translates into CATTKQGSTEAFL.

About this clonotype: The CDR3 end shows no conserved phenylalanine or tryptophan, and so a read error is likely. J is TRBJ2-5 and V is TRBV28, with a weak D call TRBD2 (6 bases). The CDR3 runs to 13 residues. V lost 6 bases and J 5 bases, leaving 13 bases between the germline ends. Per germline, CDR1 MDHEN and CDR2 SYDVKM. The CDR3 here is CASSLMGRETQYS. The CDR3 bases are TGTGCCAGCAGCCTGATGGGGAGGGAGACCCAGTACTCC.

A remark on this clonotype: One end of the junction does not line up with germline, which may come from a read error. V is TRBV5-1 and J is TRBJ2-7, with D possibly matching TRBD1 (6 bases). Germline assignment: CDR1 SGHRS and CDR2 YFSETQ. CDR3 length: 15 residues. CDR3 in DNA: TGCGCCACCAGCATAAGCTCGCAGGGGATACGCGAGCAGTACTTC. It yields the protein CATSISSQGIREQYF. Filled out from reference TRBV5-1 and TRBJ2-7, the complete variable domain reads KAGVTQTPRYLIKTRGQQVTLSCSPISGHRSVSWYQQTPGQGLQFLFEYFSETQRNKGNFPGRFSGRQFSNSRSEMNVSTLELGDSALYLCATSISSQGIREQYFGPGTRLTVT.

With regard to this clonotype: Possible read error: a much larger clone is one base away. The rearrangement uses TRBV29-1 and TRBJ2-4, with D perhaps being TRBD1 or TRBD2 (6 bases each). CDR3 length: 15 residues. Germline V gene lookup returns CDR1 SQVTM and CDR2 ANQGSEA. V lost 1 base to trimming and J lost 6 bases, with 16 bases between them. This CDR3 reads CSVEGVEGVANIQYF. Here the CDR3 DNA reads TGCAGCGTTGAAGGGGTGGAGGGGGTGGCAAACATTCAGTACTTC.

This clonotype was counted at least ten times. CDR3 nucleotides: TGTGCCAGCAGTTTAACTCGGACCTATGGCTACACCTTC. Translation gives CASSLTRTYGYTF. The gene calls are TRBV27 and TRBJ1-2; no definite D call. Germline lookup yields CDR1 MNHEY and CDR2 SMNVEV (reference sequence). The germline V and J ends were trimmed by 2 bases and 4 bases, with 8 bases remaining between them. The CDR3 is made up of 13 amino acids.

This clonotype was seen a few times. CDR3 in DNA: TGTGCCAGCAGCCAAGAATGGACAGGATCGAGGGAGCAGTACTTC. Translating gives CASSQEWTGSREQYF. The chain uses TRBV4-2 and TRBJ2-7; 7 positions agree with TRBD1. This CDR3 is built from 15 residues. Unmatched junction bases numbered 9, after V lost 0 bases and J lost 7 bases. Germline V lookup: CDR1 LGHNA, CDR2 YNFKEQ.

This clonotype has a handful of counts. The chain employs TRBV4-1 and TRBJ2-3; the match to TRBD2 covers 12 bases. V gave up 0 bases and J gave up 5 bases; unmatched junction bases: 15. This CDR3 has 20 residues. Germline assignment: CDR1 MGHRA and CDR2 YSYEKL. This CDR3 is CASSQDPRNRLAGAGDTQYF. The CDR3 DNA reads TGCGCCAGCAGCCAAGATCCAAGAAACCGACTAGCGGGAGCTGGAGATACGCAGTATTTT.

The V and J genes are TRBV7-9 and TRBJ1-1; D call uncertain. The V end was cut by 5 bases, the J end by 4 bases, with 14 bases between. Germline-derived CDR1 and CDR2 are SEHNR and FQNEAQ (reference sequence). The CDR3 loop spans 14 amino acids. This CDR3 reads CASSPQRVPTEAFF. CDR3 coding DNA: TGTGCCAGCAGCCCTCAGAGGGTACCCACTGAAGCTTTCTTT.

CDR3 nucleotide sequence: TGCGCCAGCAGCTTGGGCGGGGACACCGGGGAGCTGTTTTTT. The encoded protein is CASSLGGDTGELFF. The chain joins TRBV5-1 to TRBJ2-2, with a possible D match to TRBD2 (6 bases). Germline V gives CDR1 SGHRS, CDR2 YFSETQ. V was cut by 0 bases and J by 3 bases, with 6 bases left in between. CDR3 length equals 14 residues.

This chain's CDR3 is CASSLAPRNYEQYF. The CDR3 DNA follows: TGTGCCAGCAGTTTAGCTCCGCGAAACTACGAGCAGTACTTC. This sequence joins TRBV12-3 or TRBV12-4 and TRBJ2-7; D remains ambiguous. The CDR3 spans 14 residues. Trimming left V 0 bases short and J 3 bases short, with 9 bases between.

This clonotype was observed a handful of times. The chain joins TRBV27 to TRBJ2-5; D uncertain. Trimming stripped 8 bases from V and 5 bases from J, with 12 bases between. The germline gives CDR1 MNHEY, CDR2 SMNVEV (reference sequence). The CDR3 runs 12 residues. The CDR3 sequence: CASGAVAETQYF. The CDR3 DNA sequence: TGTGCCAGCGGCGCAGTCGCTGAGACCCAGTACTTC.

This clonotype was detected a few times. CDR3 region: CASSEVTGGGYTF. In DNA, the CDR3 is TGTGCCAGCAGTGAAGTAACAGGGGGAGGCTACACCTTC. The chain combines TRBV6-1 with TRBJ1-2; 8 bases agree with TRBD1. V dropped 1 base and J dropped 8; count of bases not matched to a gene: 3. Germline values: CDR1 MNHNS, CDR2 SASEGT. The CDR3 has 13 amino acids.

This clonotype was found a few times. The J gene is TRBJ1-5, the V gene TRBV12-3 or TRBV12-4; possible D gene TRBD1, 5 bases. Trimming stripped 7 bases from V and 4 bases from J, with 11 bases between. This CDR3 is built from 13 residues. The CDR3 bases are TGTGCCAGCACTTGGGGGGGAAATCAGCCCCAGCATTTT. This gives the protein CASTWGGNQPQHF.

In its sample, this clonotype was seen once. A read error is possible here, since a much larger clone lies one base away. The V call is TRBV7-8, the J call TRBJ1-1; a possible D gene is TRBD1 (5 bases). This CDR3 is built from 14 residues. The germline V and J ends were trimmed by 5 bases and 1 base, with 11 bases remaining between them. Germline loops: CDR1 SGHVS, CDR2 FQNEAQ. The CDR3 sequence: CASSLQGPNTEAFF. CDR3 coding DNA: TGTGCCAGCAGCCTCCAGGGACCGAACACTGAAGCTTTCTTT.

As for this clonotype: A clone one base away is much larger, so this may be a read error. The V call is TRBV10-3, the J call TRBJ1-5; D remains ambiguous. The V gene's germline CDR1 is ENHRY and CDR2 SYGVKD. CDR3 length equals 13 residues. The CDR3 nucleotides read TGTGTCACCCGGTTATATAGCAATCAGCCCCAGCATTTT. This sequence encodes CVTRLYSNQPQHF.

This clonotype was detected only once. This chain joins TRBV9 and TRBJ1-6; D is possibly TRBD1 (6 bases). This CDR3 has 13 amino acids. Trimming took 0 bases from V and 13 from J, leaving 11 bases between them. Germline CDR1 reads SGDLS; CDR2 reads YYNGEE. CDR3 protein: CASSVGTELPLHF. The CDR3 DNA reads TGTGCCAGCAGCGTAGGGACAGAGCTGCCCCTCCACTTT.

A remark on this clonotype: At one boundary the junction diverges from the germline segment, which might be a read error. This rearrangement joins TRBV2 to TRBJ2-7; possible D gene TRBD1, 6 bases. CDR1 and CDR2 from the germline V gene are SNHLY and FYNNEI. This CDR3 contains 14 residues. CDR3 region: CASRTGTSDHEQCF. The CDR3 DNA follows: TGTGCCAGCAGGACTGGGACATCAGACCACGAGCAGTGCTTC.

V gene TRBV2 combines with J gene TRBJ2-1; 12 bases fit TRBD2. The CDR3 totals 16 residues. The germline CDR1 and CDR2 sequences are SNHLY and FYNNEI. With 5 bases clipped from V and 8 bases from J, the junction kept 10 bases outside the gene matches. DNA for the CDR3: TGTGCCAGCAGTTCCACGACTAGCGGGAGTGTCCATGAGCAGTTCTTC. Translating it yields CASSSTTSGSVHEQFF.

A remark on this clonotype: A junction boundary mismatches the germline segment, possibly from a read error. The chain has TRBV5-4 and TRBJ2-1; D call uncertain. The CDR3 runs to 12 residues. The germline gives CDR1 SGHNT, CDR2 YYREEE (reference sequence). Here the CDR3 DNA reads TGTGCCAGCAGCTCGGCAATCAATGAGCAGCTCTTC. Translation: CASSSAINEQLF.

CDR3 nucleotides: TGTGCCAGCAGTTACCCCTCGACAGGGCGGCGCAATCAGCCCCAGCATTTT. Protein sequence: CASSYPSTGRRNQPQHF. The chain recombines TRBV6-2 or TRBV6-3 with TRBJ1-5; 7 bases fit TRBD1. The CDR3 extends over 17 amino acids. Germline V gene data show CDR1 as MNHEY and CDR2 as SVGEGT. V gave up 2 bases and J gave up 2 bases; unmatched junction bases: 9.

This clonotype was seen only a few times. The rearrangement joins TRBV29-1 to TRBJ1-2; TRBD1 might be the D (5 bases). This CDR3 has 13 amino acids. The V gene lost 3 bases and the J gene lost 1 base, with 9 bases spanning the gap. Germline CDR1 and CDR2: SQVTM and ANQGSEA. CDR3 in amino acids: CSVELGHNYGYTF. The CDR3 DNA follows: TGCAGCGTTGAGCTGGGGCATAACTATGGCTACACCTTC.

This clonotype was detected ten times or more. J is TRBJ1-1 and V is TRBV12-3 or TRBV12-4; the match to TRBD1 covers 7 bases. V was pared by 10 bases and J by 1 base, with 6 bases of the junction left unmatched. The CDR3 runs to 13 residues. The DNA for the CDR3 is TGTGCCATCTACCACAGGGGGAACACTGAAGCTTTCTTT. This gives the protein CAIYHRGNTEAFF.

The chain employs TRBV12-3 or TRBV12-4 and TRBJ2-3, with a possible D match to TRBD2 (6 bases). Trimming stripped 7 bases from V and 2 bases from J, with 10 bases between. CDR3 length: 13 amino acids. Here the CDR3 reads CASIRDFTDTQYF. CDR3 DNA sequence: TGTGCCAGCATCCGGGACTTCACAGATACGCAGTATTTT.

This clonotype was detected only a few times. The chain is built from TRBV9 and TRBJ2-1, with 7 nucleotides matching TRBD1. Germline-derived CDR1 and CDR2 are SGDLS and YYNGEE. The CDR3 runs to 16 residues. V trimming: 0 bases; J trimming: 5 bases; junction bases outside the gene matches: 8. In nucleotides, the CDR3 is TGTGCCAGCAGCGTAGATACGGGACAGACAAACAATGAGCAGTTCTTC. This codes for CASSVDTGQTNNEQFF.

This clonotype was seen ten or more times. V and J are TRBV7-2 and TRBJ1-6; D gene unclear. Germline-derived CDR1 and CDR2 are SGHTA and FQGNSA. The CDR3 is 13 residues long. V was pared by 5 bases and J by 7 bases, with 9 bases between. DNA of the CDR3: TGTGCCAGCAGCGTCGGAGCGAATTCACCCCTCCACTTT. It translates to CASSVGANSPLHF.

The chain employs TRBV5-1 and TRBJ2-1; 11 bases are shared with TRBD2. Trimming cost V 7 bases and J 9 bases; bases outside gene matches: 12. This CDR3 has 15 residues. CDR1 and CDR2 from the germline V gene are SGHRS and YFSETQ. CDR3 in amino acids: CASSRELAGVSEQFF. CDR3 bases: TGCGCCAGCTCCCGGGAACTAGCGGGAGTAAGTGAGCAGTTCTTC. Together with reference TRBV5-1 and TRBJ2-1, the CDR3 gives the full variable domain: KAGVTQTPRYLIKTRGQQVTLSCSPISGHRSVSWYQQTPGQGLQFLFEYFSETQRNKGNFPGRFSGRQFSNSRSEMNVSTLELGDSALYLCASSRELAGVSEQFFGPGTRLTVL.

This clonotype has at least ten counts. V gene TRBV7-9 combines with J gene TRBJ1-2; 9 bases match TRBD1. Germline V gene sequence: CDR1 SEHNR, CDR2 FQNEAQ (reference sequence). The junction had 6 bases not matched to a gene; V was cut back by 6 bases and J by 4 bases. The CDR3 loop spans 14 amino acids. The CDR3, as DNA: TGTGCCAGCAGACCGGGACAGGGTAGCTATGGCTACACCTTC. It codes for CASRPGQGSYGYTF.

This clonotype was observed a few times. The chain combines TRBV7-9 with TRBJ1-2; D is ambiguous. This CDR3 has 14 amino acids. Germline V CDR1 and CDR2: SEHNR, FQNEAQ (reference sequence). Trimming cost V 5 bases and J 4 bases, with 14 bases left between them. As DNA, the CDR3 is TGTGCCAGCAGCGCCTGGCTTATGGGCTATGGCTACACCTTC. Amino acid sequence: CASSAWLMGYGYTF.

The sample holds a few counts of this clonotype. The chain has TRBV30 and TRBJ2-3; a possible D gene is TRBD2 (5 bases). Germline V lookup: CDR1 GTSNPN, CDR2 SVGIG (reference sequence). There are 13 residues in the CDR3. V dropped 4 bases and J dropped 4 bases, with 12 bases sitting between them. The CDR3 here is CAWTSTRADTQYF. Written as DNA, the CDR3 is TGTGCCTGGACTAGCACACGCGCAGATACGCAGTATTTT.

Only a few counts were recorded for this clonotype. This chain joins TRBV4-2 and TRBJ2-1, with 7 bases lining up with TRBD2. The germline gives CDR1 LGHNA, CDR2 YNFKEQ. CDR3 length: 16 residues. After removal of 0 bases from V and 3 bases from J, the junction contained 5 bases not matched to a gene. The DNA for the CDR3 is TGTGCCAGCAGCCAAGATACTAGCGCCATCTACAATGAGCAGTTCTTC. Translating it yields CASSQDTSAIYNEQFF.

This clonotype is a singleton in its sample. The chain employs TRBV4-1 and TRBJ2-1, with 8 bases matching TRBD2. The germline CDR1 and CDR2 sequences are MGHRA and YSYEKL. J lost 10 bases, V lost 1 base, and 6 bases had no gene match. This CDR3 has 14 residues. CDR3 region: CASSQVGGAEEQFF. The CDR3 nucleotides are TGCGCCAGCAGCCAAGTCGGGGGGGCAGAAGAGCAGTTCTTC.